This T cell receptor (beta chain) was found in a study of T cell repertoires in cytomegalovirus infection. Study-wide context: Matching HLA type, along with CMV infection, was indicated by public TCR beta signatures.

Via MiXCR, TCRdb re-called the reads, giving one row per CDR3 protein. Of about 450,000 distinct CDR3 sequences listed, roughly 31% were seen once; the top ten hold around 15%. Germline V gene lookup returns CDR1 MNHNY and CDR2 SVGAGI (reference sequence). The CDR3 consists of 12 residues. Trimming took off 8 bases at V and 5 bases at J, with 10 bases between the two ends. Of note for this clonotype: Its antigen is unidentified.

Points from the study as a whole: Predominance within the ex vivo response was attributable to HLA-C-restricted CMV-specific TCR beta clonotypes. Carriers of CMV plus the relevant HLA were identified by cumulative public TCR beta family frequency.

The sequence came from a human donor in good health (CMV status not recorded). Some clones in this sample may be carry-over from other donors' samples. The chain combines TRBV6-6 with TRBJ1-5; D is ambiguous. Sequenced input: PBMCs. As DNA, the CDR3 is TGTGCCAGCCGAATCGGCGATCAGCCCCAGCATTTT. Protein: CASRIGDQPQHF.